Listed below are T cell receptor beta chains from one sample, sequenced in a study of human T cells and chemical hapten exposure. Each CDR3 protein gets one entry after TCRdb re-called the 5' RACE reads with MiXCR. The data hold approximately 80,000 distinct CDR3 sequences, with approximately 15% observed a single time. Receptors originate from a female donor in good health. CDR3s include the opening cysteine and the closing phenylalanine or tryptophan. A D gene is named only where the DNA matches it firmly. A row's size may be missing; if present it is once, few, many or a size class.

>TRBV7-2|TRBJ1-1|NA|NA
CASSFLTGSLTEAFF
TGTGCCAGCAGCTTCCTTACAGGGAGCCTCACTGAAGCTTTCTTT
>TRBV11-2|TRBJ1-4|NA|many
CASSFERGLFF
TGTGCCAGCAGCTTTGAGCGGGGGCTGTTTTTT
>TRBV19|TRBJ1-1|TRBD1|few
CASRTTGSTEAFF
TGTGCCAGTAGGACGACAGGGTCCACTGAAGCTTTCTTT
>TRBV6-1|TRBJ2-7|NA|NA
CASSLEYEQYF
TGTGCCAGCAGTCTTGAGTACGAGCAGTACTTC
>TRBV2|TRBJ2-3|NA|few
CASSAASDTQYF
TGTGCCAGCAGTGCGGCTAGCGATACGCAGTATTTT
>TRBV5-1|TRBJ2-3|TRBD2|many
CASSFTASGAQIAQYF
TGCGCCAGCAGCTTTACGGCTAGCGGGGCACAGATTGCGCAGTATTTT
>TRBV7-2|TRBJ1-1|NA|NA
CASTLFGAVAFF
TGTGCCAGCACCCTTTTCGGAGCTGTGGCTTTCTTT
>TRBV6-1|TRBJ1-5|NA|few
CASSEIDAGQPQHF
TGTGCCAGCAGCGAGATCGACGCAGGTCAGCCCCAGCATTTT
>TRBV19|TRBJ2-7|NA|NA
CASSISGNSYEQYF
TGTGCCAGTAGTATTAGCGGAAACTCCTACGAGCAGTACTTC
>TRBV13|TRBJ2-1|NA|NA
CASSLGLSEGSYNEQFF
TGTGCCAGCAGCTTAGGCCTGAGTGAGGGCTCCTACAATGAGCAGTTCTTC
>TRBV6-4|TRBJ2-2|TRBD2|few
CASSGLAGANTGELFF
TGTGCCAGCAGTGGTCTAGCGGGAGCGAACACCGGGGAGCTGTTTTTT
>TRBV29-1|TRBJ1-4|NA|NA
CSVEEGRNEKLFF
TGCAGCGTTGAAGAGGGGCGGAATGAAAAACTGTTTTTT
>TRBV19|TRBJ2-1|TRBD2|few
CASSSRGTTGGNEQFF
TGTGCCAGTAGTTCCCGGGGGACTACCGGGGGCAATGAGCAGTTCTTC
>TRBV20-1|TRBJ2-1|NA|NA
CSADSRSSYNEQFF
TGCAGTGCTGACTCGAGGAGCTCCTACAATGAGCAGTTCTTC
>TRBV18|TRBJ1-1|TRBD1|few
CASSPIGTGDTEAFF
TGTGCCAGCTCACCCATTGGGACAGGGGATACTGAAGCTTTCTTT
>TRBV7-9|TRBJ1-1|TRBD1|NA
CASSLGGQGVTEAFF
TGTGCCAGCAGCTTAGGAGGCCAGGGGGTCACTGAAGCTTTCTTT
>TRBV2|TRBJ2-7|TRBD1|many
CASSVIMDRGRGDYF
TGTGCCAGCAGTGTTATAATGGACAGGGGACGGGGCGATTACTTC
>TRBV19|TRBJ2-7|NA|few
CASSPERSYEQYF
TGTGCCAGTAGTCCCGAGAGAAGCTACGAGCAGTACTTC
>TRBV18|TRBJ1-1|TRBD1|medium-sized
CASSRQGNTEAFF
TGTGCCAGCTCGAGACAGGGGAACACTGAAGCTTTCTTT
>TRBV28|TRBJ2-2|NA|few
CASSVVSGELFF
TGTGCCAGCAGTGTAGTCAGTGGGGAGCTGTTTTTT
>TRBV2|TRBJ2-3|TRBD2|NA
CASRGLAGKTDTQYF
TGTGCCAGCAGAGGACTAGCGGGGAAGACAGATACGCAGTATTTT
>TRBV29-1|TRBJ1-3|TRBD1|NA
CSVEGSTSRGPSGNTIYF
TGCAGCGTTGAAGGTAGCACGTCCAGGGGGCCGTCTGGAAACACCATATATTTT
>TRBV3-1|TRBJ2-2|NA|few
CASRDGYGGELFF
TGTGCCAGCAGGGACGGGTATGGCGGGGAGCTGTTTTTT
>TRBV2|TRBJ2-1|NA|few
CASSRVNEQFF
TGTGCCAGCAGTAGGGTCAATGAGCAGTTCTTC
>TRBV29-1|TRBJ2-3|NA|NA
CSVEEGGTQYF
TGCAGCGTTGAAGAAGGGGGTACGCAGTATTTT
>TRBV28|TRBJ1-2|TRBD1|few
CASSSGTALYGYTF
TGTGCCAGCAGCTCCGGGACAGCCCTCTATGGCTACACCTTC
>TRBV3-1|TRBJ1-1|NA|few
CASSHSLWNTEAFF
TGTGCCAGCAGCCATTCTTTGTGGAACACTGAAGCTTTCTTT
>TRBV7-8|TRBJ1-1|TRBD1|NA
CASLNRGRGSTEAFF
TGTGCCAGCCTAAACAGGGGGCGCGGAAGCACTGAAGCTTTCTTT
>TRBV29-1|TRBJ2-1|TRBD1|many
CSAGTGEGGEQFF
TGCAGCGCCGGGACAGGGGAGGGCGGTGAGCAGTTCTTC
>TRBV5-1|TRBJ2-3|TRBD1|NA
CASSLVRQGAADTQYF
TGCGCCAGCAGCTTGGTACGGCAGGGGGCCGCAGATACGCAGTATTTT
>TRBV2|TRBJ2-2|TRBD2|NA
CASSGTSRGGELFF
TGTGCCAGCAGTGGGACTAGCAGGGGCGGGGAGCTGTTTTTT
>TRBV4-1|TRBJ1-2|NA|many
CASSQVGVYGYTF
TGCGCCAGCAGCCAAGTTGGGGTCTATGGCTACACCTTC
>TRBV3-1|TRBJ2-7|TRBD2|few
CASSHRTSGRSEQYF
TGTGCCAGCAGCCACCGGACTAGCGGGAGGAGCGAGCAGTACTTC
>TRBV30|TRBJ1-2|NA|few
CAWSISQISYGYTF
TGTGCCTGGAGTATATCACAGATATCCTATGGCTACACCTTC
>TRBV12-3/TRBV12-4|TRBJ1-2|TRBD1|NA
CASSLEGQGGGYTF
TGTGCCAGCAGTTTAGAAGGTCAGGGGGGTGGCTACACCTTC
>TRBV5-5|TRBJ1-2|TRBD1|NA
CASSLAEGQIYGYTF
TGTGCCAGCAGCTTGGCCGAGGGACAGATCTATGGCTACACCTTC
>TRBV6-2/TRBV6-3|TRBJ2-2|TRBD1|few
CASRRQGVGIGELFF
TGTGCCAGCAGACGACAGGGGGTAGGAATCGGGGAGCTGTTTTTT
>TRBV3-1|TRBJ2-1|TRBD1|NA
CASSHLFRTGGYNEQFF
TGTGCCAGCAGCCACCTTTTCAGGACAGGGGGCTACAATGAGCAGTTCTTC
>TRBV7-4|TRBJ2-6|NA|NA
CASCSRRSGPGANVLTF
TGTGCCAGCTGCTCCCGGCGTTCAGGGCCTGGGGCCAACGTCCTGACTTTC
>TRBV30|TRBJ2-5|TRBD2|many
CAWSVRLAETQYF
TGTGCCTGGAGTGTACGACTAGCGGAGACCCAGTACTTC
>TRBV30|TRBJ2-6|NA|few
CAWDSGANVLTF
TGTGCCTGGGACTCTGGGGCCAACGTCCTGACTTTC
>TRBV7-2|TRBJ2-4|NA|NA
CASSLRSGPLAKNIQYF
TGTGCCAGCAGCTTACGGAGCGGTCCGCTAGCCAAAAACATTCAGTACTTC
>TRBV29-1|TRBJ1-5|NA|NA
CSVGWRATGIDQPQHF
TGCAGCGTTGGCTGGAGGGCTACGGGGATCGACCAGCCCCAGCATTTT
>TRBV13|TRBJ2-1|NA|NA
CASSYLKEGVYNEQFF
TGTGCCAGCAGCTATTTGAAGGAAGGAGTTTACAATGAGCAGTTCTTC
>TRBV12-3/TRBV12-4|TRBJ2-5|NA|NA
CASSSTRRGETQYF
TGTGCCAGCAGTTCGACTAGACGGGGAGAGACCCAGTACTTC
>TRBV7-2|TRBJ2-1|NA|NA
CASSLVNEQFF
TGTGCCAGCAGCTTAGTGAATGAGCAGTTCTTC